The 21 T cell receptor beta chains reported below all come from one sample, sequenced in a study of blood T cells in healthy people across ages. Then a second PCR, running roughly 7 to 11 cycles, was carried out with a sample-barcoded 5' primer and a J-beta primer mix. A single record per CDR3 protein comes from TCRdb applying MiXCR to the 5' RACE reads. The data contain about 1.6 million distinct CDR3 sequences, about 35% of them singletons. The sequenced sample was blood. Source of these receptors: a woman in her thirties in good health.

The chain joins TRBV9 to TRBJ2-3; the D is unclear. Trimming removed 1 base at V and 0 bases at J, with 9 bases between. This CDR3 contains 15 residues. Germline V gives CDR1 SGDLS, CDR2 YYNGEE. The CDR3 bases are TGTGCCAGCAGCGTACCAGCCGCTAGCACAGATACGCAGTATTTT. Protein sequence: CASSVPAASTDTQYF.

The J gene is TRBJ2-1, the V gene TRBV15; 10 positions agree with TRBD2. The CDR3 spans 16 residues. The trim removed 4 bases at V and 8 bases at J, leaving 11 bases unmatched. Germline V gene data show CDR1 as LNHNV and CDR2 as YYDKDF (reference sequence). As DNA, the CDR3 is TGTGCCACCAGCACTAGGACTAGCGGACCGAGGGATGAGCAGTTCTTC. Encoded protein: CATSTRTSGPRDEQFF.

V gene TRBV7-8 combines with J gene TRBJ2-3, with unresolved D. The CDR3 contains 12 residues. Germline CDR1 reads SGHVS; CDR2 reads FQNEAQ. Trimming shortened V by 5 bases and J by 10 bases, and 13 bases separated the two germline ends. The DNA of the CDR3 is TGTGCCAGCAGCCCTAGTGAAATCGCGCAGTATTTT. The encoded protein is CASSPSEIAQYF. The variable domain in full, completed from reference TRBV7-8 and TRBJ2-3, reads GAGVSQSPRYKVAKRGQDVALRCDPISGHVSLFWYQQALGQGPEFLTYFQNEAQLDKSGLPSDRFFAERPEGSVSTLKIQRTQQEDSAVYLCASSPSEIAQYFGPGTRLTVL.

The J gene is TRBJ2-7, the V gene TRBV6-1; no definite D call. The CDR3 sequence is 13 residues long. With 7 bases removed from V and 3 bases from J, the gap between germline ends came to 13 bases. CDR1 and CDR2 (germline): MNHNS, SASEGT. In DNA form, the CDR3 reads TGTGCCAGCACGGCAGGTCTATACTACGAGCAGTACTTC. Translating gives CASTAGLYYEQYF.

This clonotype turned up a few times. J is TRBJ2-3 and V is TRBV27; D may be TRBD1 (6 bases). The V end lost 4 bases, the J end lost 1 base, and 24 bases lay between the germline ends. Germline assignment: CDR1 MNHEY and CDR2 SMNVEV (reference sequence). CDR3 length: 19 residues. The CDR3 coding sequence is TGTGCCAGCAGTTCCCGATCGTACACAGGGTTCCGGGGCACAGATACGCAGTATTTT. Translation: CASSSRSYTGFRGTDTQYF.

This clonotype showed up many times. CDR3 amino acids: CASSQGSVTYEQYF. In DNA, the CDR3 is TGTGCCAGCAGCCAAGGGTCCGTGACGTACGAGCAGTACTTC. The V call is TRBV4-2, the J call TRBJ2-7; D is ambiguous. The CDR3 contains 14 residues. V lost 1 base and J 4 bases, leaving 11 bases between the germline ends. Germline values: CDR1 LGHNA, CDR2 YNFKEQ.

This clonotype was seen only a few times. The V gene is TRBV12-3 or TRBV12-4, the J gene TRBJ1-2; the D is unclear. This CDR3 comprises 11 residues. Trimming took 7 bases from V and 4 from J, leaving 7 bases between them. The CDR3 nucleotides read TGTGCCAGCATGGGCGTCTATGGCTACACCTTC. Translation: CASMGVYGYTF.

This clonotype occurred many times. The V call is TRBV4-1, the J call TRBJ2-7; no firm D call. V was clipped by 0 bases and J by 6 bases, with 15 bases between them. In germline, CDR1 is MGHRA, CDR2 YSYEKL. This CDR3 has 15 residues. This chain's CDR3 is CASSQDAGPASEQYF. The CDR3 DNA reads TGCGCCAGCAGCCAAGATGCAGGCCCGGCATCCGAGCAGTACTTC.

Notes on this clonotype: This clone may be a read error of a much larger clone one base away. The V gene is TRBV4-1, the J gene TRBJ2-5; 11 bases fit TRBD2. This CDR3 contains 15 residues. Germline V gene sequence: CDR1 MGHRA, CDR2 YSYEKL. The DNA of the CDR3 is TGCGCCAGCAGCGGTCTAGCGGGAGGCGAAGAGCCCCAGTACTTC. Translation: CASSGLAGGEEPQYF.

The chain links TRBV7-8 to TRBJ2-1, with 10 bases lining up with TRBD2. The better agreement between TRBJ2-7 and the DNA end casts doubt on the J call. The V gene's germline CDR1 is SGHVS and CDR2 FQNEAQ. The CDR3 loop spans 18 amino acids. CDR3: CASSSTWTSGSSYNEQYF. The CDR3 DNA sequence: TGTGCCAGCAGCTCGACATGGACTAGCGGTAGCTCCTACAATGAGCAGTACTTC.

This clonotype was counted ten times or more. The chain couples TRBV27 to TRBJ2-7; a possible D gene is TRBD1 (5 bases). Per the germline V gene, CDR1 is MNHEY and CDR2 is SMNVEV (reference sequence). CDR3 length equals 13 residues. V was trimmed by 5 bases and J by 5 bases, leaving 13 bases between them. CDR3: CASSHTTVDEQYF. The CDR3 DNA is TGTGCCAGCAGTCACACGACAGTAGACGAGCAGTACTTC.

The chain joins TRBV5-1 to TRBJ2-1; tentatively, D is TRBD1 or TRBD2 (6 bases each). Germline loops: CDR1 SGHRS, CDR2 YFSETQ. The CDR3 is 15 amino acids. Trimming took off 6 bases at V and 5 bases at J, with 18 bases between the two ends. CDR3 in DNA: TGCGCCAGCAATTACGGGGGCCGGGCCAACAATGAGCAGTTCTTC. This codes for CASNYGGRANNEQFF. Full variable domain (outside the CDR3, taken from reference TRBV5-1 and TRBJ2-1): KAGVTQTPRYLIKTRGQQVTLSCSPISGHRSVSWYQQTPGQGLQFLFEYFSETQRNKGNFPGRFSGRQFSNSRSEMNVSTLELGDSALYLCASNYGGRANNEQFFGPGTRLTVL.

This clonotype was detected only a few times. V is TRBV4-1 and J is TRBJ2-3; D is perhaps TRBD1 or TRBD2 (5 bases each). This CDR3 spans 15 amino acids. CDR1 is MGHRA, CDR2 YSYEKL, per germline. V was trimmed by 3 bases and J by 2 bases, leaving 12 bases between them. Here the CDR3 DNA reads TGCGCCAGCAGCCAGATCAGGGAGAACACAGATACGCAGTATTTT. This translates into CASSQIRENTDTQYF.

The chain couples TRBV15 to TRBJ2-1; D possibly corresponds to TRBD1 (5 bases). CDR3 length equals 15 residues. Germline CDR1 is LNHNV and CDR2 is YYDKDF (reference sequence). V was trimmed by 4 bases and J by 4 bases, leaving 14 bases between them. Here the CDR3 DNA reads TGTGCCACCAGCACGGGCCAGGGATCGTACAATGAGCAGTTCTTC. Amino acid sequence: CATSTGQGSYNEQFF.

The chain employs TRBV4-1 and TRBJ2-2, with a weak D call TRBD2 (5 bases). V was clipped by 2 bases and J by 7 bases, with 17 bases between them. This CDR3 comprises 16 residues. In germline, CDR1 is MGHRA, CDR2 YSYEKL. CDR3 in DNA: TGCGCCAGCAGCCAATGGAGCGGAGATAAAGGCGGGGAGCTGTTTTTT. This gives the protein CASSQWSGDKGGELFF.

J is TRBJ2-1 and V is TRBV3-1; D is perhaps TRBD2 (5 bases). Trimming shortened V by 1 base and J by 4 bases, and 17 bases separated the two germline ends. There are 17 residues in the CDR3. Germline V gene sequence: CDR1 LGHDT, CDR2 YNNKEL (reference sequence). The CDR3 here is CASSQGLRGHLYNEQFF. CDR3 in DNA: TGTGCCAGCAGCCAAGGACTACGCGGGCATCTTTACAATGAGCAGTTCTTC.

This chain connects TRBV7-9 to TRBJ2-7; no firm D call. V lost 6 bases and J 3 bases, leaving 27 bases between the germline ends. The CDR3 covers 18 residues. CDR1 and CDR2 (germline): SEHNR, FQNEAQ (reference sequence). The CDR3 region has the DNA TGTGCCAGCAGTTCTCCACCCGACGACCTCCGACACCACTACGAGCAGTACTTC. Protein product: CASSSPPDDLRHHYEQYF.

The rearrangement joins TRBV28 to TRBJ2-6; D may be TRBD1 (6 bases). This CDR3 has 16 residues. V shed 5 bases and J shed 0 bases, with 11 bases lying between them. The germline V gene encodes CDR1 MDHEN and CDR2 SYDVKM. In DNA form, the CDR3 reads TGTGCCAGCAGTACGGGACACTTCTCTGGGGCCAACGTCCTGACTTTC. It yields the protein CASSTGHFSGANVLTF. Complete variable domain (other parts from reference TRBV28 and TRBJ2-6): DVKVTQSSRYLVKRTGEKVFLECVQDMDHENMFWYRQDPGLGLRLIYFSYDVKMKEKGDIPEGYSVSREKKERFSLILESASTNQTSMYLCASSTGHFSGANVLTFGAGSRLTVL.

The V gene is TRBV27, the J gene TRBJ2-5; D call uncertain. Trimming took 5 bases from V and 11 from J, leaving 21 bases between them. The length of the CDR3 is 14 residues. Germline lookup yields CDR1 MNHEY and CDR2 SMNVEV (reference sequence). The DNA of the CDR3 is TGTGCCAGCAGTCCCTCGCTCGGCCTCTTGGAGCAGTACTTC. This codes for CASSPSLGLLEQYF.

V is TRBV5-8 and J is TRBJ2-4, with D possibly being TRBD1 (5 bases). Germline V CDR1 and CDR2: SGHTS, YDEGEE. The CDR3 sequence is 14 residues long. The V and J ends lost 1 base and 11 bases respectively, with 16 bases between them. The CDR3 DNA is TGTGCCAGCAGCTTGTTAAGTGGGGCCGACCTTCAGTACTTC. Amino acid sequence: CASSLLSGADLQYF.

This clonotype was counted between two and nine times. CDR3 in amino acids: CASSKGQAVYEQYF. CDR3 bases: TGTGCCAGCAGCAAGGGACAGGCTGTTTACGAGCAGTACTTC. The chain has TRBV5-4 and TRBJ2-7; 8 bases agree with TRBD1. CDR1 and CDR2 from the germline V gene are SGHNT and YYREEE (reference sequence). The CDR3 has 14 residues. The ends lost 4 bases at V and 4 bases at J; junction bases unmatched: 7.